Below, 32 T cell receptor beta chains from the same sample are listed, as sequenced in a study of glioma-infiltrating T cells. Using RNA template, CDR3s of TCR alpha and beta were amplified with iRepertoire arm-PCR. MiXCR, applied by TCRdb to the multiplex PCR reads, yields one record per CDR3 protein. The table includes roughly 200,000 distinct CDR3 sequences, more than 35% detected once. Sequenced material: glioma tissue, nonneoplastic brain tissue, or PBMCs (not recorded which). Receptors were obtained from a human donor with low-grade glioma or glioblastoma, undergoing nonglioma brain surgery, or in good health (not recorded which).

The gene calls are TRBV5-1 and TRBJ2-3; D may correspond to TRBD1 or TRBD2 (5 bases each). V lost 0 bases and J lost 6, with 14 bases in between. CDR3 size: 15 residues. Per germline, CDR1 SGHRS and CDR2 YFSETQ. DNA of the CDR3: TGCGCCAGCAGCTTGGAGGCAGGGACGGGGGATACGCAGTATTTT. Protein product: CASSLEAGTGDTQYF.

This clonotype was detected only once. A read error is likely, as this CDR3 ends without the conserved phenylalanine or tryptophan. This CDR3 is CASSLGTPGRETQYL. The CDR3 DNA reads as TGTGCCAGCAGCCTGGGGACGCCTGGACGGGAGACCCAGTACCTC. This chain uses TRBV7-2 with TRBJ2-5; D possibly matches TRBD1 or TRBD2 (5 bases each). Germline V gene data show CDR1 as SGHTA and CDR2 as FQGNSA. The V end lost 5 bases, the J end lost 5 bases, and 18 bases lay between the germline ends. The CDR3 totals 15 residues.

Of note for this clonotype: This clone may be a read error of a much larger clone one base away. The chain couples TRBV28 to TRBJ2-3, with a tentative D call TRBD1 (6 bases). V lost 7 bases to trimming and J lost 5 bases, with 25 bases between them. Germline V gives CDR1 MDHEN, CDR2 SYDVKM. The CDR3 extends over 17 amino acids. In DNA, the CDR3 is TGTGCCAGCATACCTGTGGGTAGACCACTAGGGGGAGATACGCAGTATTTT. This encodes CASIPVGRPLGGDTQYF.

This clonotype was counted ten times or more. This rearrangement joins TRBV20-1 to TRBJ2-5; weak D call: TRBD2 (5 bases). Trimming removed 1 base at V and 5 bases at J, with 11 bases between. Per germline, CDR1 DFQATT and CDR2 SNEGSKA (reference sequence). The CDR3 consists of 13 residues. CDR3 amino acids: CSARVAGPETQYF. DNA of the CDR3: TGCAGTGCTAGAGTTGCGGGTCCGGAGACCCAGTACTTC.

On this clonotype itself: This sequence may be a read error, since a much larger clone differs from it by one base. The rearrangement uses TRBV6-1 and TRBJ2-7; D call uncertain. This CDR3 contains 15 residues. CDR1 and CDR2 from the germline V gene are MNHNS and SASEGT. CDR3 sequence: CASSKALSTIYEQYF. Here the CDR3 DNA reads TGTGCCAGCAGTAAAGCGCTCTCCACTATTTACGAGCAGTACTTC.

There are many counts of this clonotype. The CDR3 here is CATSGNQGATTEAFF. The DNA for the CDR3 is TGTGCCACCAGCGGCAACCAGGGGGCCACCACTGAAGCTTTCTTT. The V and J genes are TRBV15 and TRBJ1-1; 8 bases line up with TRBD1. Germline V gives CDR1 LNHNV, CDR2 YYDKDF (reference sequence). The CDR3 extends over 15 amino acids. The V gene end was trimmed by 5 bases and the J gene end by 4 bases; junction bases not matched to a gene: 9.

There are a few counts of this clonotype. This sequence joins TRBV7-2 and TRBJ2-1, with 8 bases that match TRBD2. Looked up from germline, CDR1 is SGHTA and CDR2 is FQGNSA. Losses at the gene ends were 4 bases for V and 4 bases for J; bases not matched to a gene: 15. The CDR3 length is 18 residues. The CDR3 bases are TGTGCCAGCAGCTCACCCCCCCCGAGCGGGAGAACTTACAATGAGCAGTTCTTC. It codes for CASSSPPPSGRTYNEQFF.

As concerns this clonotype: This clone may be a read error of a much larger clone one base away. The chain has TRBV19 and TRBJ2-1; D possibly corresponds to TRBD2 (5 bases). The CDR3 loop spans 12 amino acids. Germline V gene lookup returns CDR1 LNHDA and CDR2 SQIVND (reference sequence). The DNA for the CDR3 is TGTGCCAGTAGTATAGTCGGGGATGAGCGGTTCTTC. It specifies CASSIVGDERFF.

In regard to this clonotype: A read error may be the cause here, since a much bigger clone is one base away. DNA for the CDR3: TGTGCCAGCAGCTTCGAGACTAGCGGCATTAATGAGCAGTTCTTC. As protein: CASSFETSGINEQFF. V gene TRBV7-9 combines with J gene TRBJ2-1, with 9 positions matching TRBD2. The length of the CDR3 is 15 residues. The junction had 7 bases not matched to a gene; V was cut back by 3 bases and J by 7 bases. CDR1 is SEHNR, CDR2 FQNEAQ, per germline (reference sequence).

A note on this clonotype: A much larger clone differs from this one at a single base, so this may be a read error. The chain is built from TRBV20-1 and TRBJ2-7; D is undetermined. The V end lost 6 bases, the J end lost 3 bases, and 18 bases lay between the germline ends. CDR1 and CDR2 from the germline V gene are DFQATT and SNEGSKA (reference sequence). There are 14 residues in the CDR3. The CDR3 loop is CSARPTPPNYEQYF. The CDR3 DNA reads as TGCAGTGCCAGACCGACACCGCCCAACTACGAGCAGTACTTC.

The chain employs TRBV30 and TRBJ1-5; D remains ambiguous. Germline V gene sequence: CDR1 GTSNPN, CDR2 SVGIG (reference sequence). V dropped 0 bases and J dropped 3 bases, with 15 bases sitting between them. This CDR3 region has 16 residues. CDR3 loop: CAWSVSGGRHNQPQHF. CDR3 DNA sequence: TGTGCCTGGAGTGTATCGGGAGGCAGGCACAATCAGCCCCAGCATTTT.

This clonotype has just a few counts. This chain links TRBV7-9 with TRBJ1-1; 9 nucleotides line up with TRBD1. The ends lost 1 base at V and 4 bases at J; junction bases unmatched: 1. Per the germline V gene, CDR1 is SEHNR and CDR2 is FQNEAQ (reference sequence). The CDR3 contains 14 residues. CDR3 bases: TGTGCCAGCAGCTTAGACAGGGGGCTCACTGAAGCTTTCTTT. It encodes CASSLDRGLTEAFF.

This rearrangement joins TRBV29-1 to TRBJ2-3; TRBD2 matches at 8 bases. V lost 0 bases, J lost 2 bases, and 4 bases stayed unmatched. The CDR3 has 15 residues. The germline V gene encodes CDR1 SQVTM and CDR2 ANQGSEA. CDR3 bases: TGCAGCGTTGAAGATCGAGCGGGGGTCACAGATACGCAGTATTTT. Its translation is CSVEDRAGVTDTQYF.

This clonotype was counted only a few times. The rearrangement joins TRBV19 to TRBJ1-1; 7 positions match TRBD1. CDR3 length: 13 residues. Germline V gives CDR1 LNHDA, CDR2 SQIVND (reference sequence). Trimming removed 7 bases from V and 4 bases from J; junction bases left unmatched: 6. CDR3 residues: CASTDRVGTEAFF. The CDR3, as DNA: TGTGCCAGTACCGACAGGGTCGGCACTGAAGCTTTCTTT.

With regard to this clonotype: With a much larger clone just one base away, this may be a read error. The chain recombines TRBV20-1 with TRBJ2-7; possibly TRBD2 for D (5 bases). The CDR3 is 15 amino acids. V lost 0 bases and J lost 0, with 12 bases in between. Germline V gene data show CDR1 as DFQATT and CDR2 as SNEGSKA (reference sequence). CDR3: CSAREESTSSYEQYF. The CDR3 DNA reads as TGCAGTGCTAGAGAGGAGTCCACTAGCTCCTACGAGCAGTACTTC.

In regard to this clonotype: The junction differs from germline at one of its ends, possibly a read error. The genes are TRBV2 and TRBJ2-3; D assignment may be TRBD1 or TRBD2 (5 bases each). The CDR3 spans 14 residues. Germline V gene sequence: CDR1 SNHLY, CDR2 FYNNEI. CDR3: CASTGSPSTGTQYF. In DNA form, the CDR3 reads TGTGCCAGCACGGGGTCCCCCAGCACAGGTACGCAGTATTTT.

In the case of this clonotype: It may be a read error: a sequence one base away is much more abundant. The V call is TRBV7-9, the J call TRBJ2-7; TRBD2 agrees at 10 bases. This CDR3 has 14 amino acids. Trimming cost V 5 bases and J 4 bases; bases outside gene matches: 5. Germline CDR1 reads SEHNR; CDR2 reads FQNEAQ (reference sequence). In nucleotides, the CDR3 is TGTGCCAGCAGCATTGGACTAGCGGAATACGAGCAGTACTTC. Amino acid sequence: CASSIGLAEYEQYF.

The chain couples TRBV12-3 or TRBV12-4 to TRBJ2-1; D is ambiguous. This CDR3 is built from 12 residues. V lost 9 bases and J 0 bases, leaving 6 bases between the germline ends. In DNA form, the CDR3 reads TGTGCCAGTTCTGTCTCCTACAATGAGCAGTTCTTC. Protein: CASSVSYNEQFF.

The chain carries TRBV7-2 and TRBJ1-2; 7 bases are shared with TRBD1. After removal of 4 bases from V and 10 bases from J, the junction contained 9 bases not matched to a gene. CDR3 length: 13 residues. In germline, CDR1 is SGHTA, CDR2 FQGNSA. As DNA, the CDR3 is TGTGCCAGCAGCTCCGACAGGGTGGACGTCTACACCTTC. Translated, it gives CASSSDRVDVYTF.

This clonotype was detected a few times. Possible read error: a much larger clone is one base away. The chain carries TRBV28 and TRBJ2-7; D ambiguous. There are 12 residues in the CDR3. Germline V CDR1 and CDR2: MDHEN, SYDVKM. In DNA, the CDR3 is TGTGCCGGCAGAGGATCATACTACGAGCAGTACTTC. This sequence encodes CAGRGSYYEQYF. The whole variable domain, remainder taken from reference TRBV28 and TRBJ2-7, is DVKVTQSSRYLVKRTGEKVFLECVQDMDHENMFWYRQDPGLGLRLIYFSYDVKMKEKGDIPEGYSVSREKKERFSLILESASTNQTSMYLCAGRGSYYEQYFGPGTRLTVT.

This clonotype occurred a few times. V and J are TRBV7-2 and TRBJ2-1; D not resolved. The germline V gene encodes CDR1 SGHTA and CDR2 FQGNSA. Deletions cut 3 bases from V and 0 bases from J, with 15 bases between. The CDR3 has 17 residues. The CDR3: CASSFGIGVRSYNEQFF. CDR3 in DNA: TGTGCCAGCAGCTTTGGTATTGGGGTCCGCTCCTACAATGAGCAGTTCTTC.

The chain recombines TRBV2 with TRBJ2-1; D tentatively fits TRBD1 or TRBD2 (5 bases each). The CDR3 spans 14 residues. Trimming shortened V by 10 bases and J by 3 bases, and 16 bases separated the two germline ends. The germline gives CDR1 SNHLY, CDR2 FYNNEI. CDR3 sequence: CAISSGPNYNEQFF. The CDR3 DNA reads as TGTGCCATCTCTTCGGGACCAAACTACAATGAGCAGTTCTTC.

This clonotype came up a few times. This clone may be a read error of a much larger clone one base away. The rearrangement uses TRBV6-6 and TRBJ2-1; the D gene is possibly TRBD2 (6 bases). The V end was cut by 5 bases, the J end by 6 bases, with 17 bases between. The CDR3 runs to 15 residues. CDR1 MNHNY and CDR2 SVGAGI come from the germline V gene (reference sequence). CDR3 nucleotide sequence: TGTGCCAGCAGTAATCTAGAGCACGGGGGCAATGAGCAGTTCTTC. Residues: CASSNLEHGGNEQFF.

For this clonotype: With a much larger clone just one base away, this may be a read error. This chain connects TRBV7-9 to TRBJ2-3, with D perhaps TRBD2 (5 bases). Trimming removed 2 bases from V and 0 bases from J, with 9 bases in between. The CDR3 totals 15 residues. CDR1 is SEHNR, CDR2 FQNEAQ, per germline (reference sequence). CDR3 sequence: CASSLPSRSTDTQYF. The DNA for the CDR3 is TGTGCCAGCAGCTTACCTAGCCGAAGCACAGATACGCAGTATTTT.

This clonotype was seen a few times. Written as DNA, the CDR3 is TGTGCCAGTAGTAGCCGAGGGGGAGCCTCTGGAAACACCATATATTTT. Protein product: CASSSRGGASGNTIYF. The chain carries TRBV19 and TRBJ1-3; tentative D call: TRBD1 (6 bases). The CDR3 sequence is 16 residues long. The germline gives CDR1 LNHDA, CDR2 SQIVND (reference sequence). Trimming stripped 4 bases from V and 0 bases from J, with 13 bases between.

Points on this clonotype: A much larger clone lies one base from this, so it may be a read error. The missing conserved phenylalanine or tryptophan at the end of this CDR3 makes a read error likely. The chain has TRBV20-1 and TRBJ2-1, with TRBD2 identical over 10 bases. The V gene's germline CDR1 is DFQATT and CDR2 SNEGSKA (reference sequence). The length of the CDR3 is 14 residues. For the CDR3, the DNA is TGCAGTGCCAGAGCGGGGGGGGGCTACAATGAGCAGTTCCTC. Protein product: CSARAGGGYNEQFL.

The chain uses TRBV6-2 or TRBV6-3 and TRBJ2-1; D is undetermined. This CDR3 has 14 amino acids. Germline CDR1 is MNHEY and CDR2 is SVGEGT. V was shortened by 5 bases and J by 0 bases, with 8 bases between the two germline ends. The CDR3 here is CASSAIGSYNEQFF. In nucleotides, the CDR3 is TGTGCCAGCAGTGCCATCGGCTCCTACAATGAGCAGTTCTTC.

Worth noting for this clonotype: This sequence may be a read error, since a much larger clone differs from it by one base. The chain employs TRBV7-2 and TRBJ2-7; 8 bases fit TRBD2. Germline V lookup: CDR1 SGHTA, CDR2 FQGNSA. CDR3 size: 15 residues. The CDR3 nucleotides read TGTGCCAGCAGCCTTCGACTAGCGTCATTCTACAAGCAGTACTTC. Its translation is CASSLRLASFYKQYF.

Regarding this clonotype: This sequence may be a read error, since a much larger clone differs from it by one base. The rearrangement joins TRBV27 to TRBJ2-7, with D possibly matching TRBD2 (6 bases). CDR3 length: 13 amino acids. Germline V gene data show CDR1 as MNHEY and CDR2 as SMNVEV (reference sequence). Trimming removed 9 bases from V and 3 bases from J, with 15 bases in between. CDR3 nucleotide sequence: TGTGCCAGAGTCGGGCAGGGACTCTACGAGCAGTACTTC. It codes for CARVGQGLYEQYF.

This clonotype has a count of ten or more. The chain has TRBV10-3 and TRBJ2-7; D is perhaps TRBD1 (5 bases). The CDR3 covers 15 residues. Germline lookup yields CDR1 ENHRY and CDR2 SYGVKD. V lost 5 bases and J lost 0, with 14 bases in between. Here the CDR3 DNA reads TGTGCCATCAGTCCACATGACAGTTACTCCTACGAGCAGTACTTC. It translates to CAISPHDSYSYEQYF.

The DNA for the CDR3 is TGTGCCAGCAGGGGTACGCGGCAGGGGGGCGATTCACCCCTCCACTTT. Its protein is CASRGTRQGGDSPLHF. The chain recombines TRBV7-9 with TRBJ1-6, with TRBD1 matching over 7 bases. Losses at the gene ends were 6 bases for V and 8 bases for J; bases not matched to a gene: 13. The CDR3 contains 16 residues. Germline values: CDR1 SEHNR, CDR2 FQNEAQ (reference sequence).

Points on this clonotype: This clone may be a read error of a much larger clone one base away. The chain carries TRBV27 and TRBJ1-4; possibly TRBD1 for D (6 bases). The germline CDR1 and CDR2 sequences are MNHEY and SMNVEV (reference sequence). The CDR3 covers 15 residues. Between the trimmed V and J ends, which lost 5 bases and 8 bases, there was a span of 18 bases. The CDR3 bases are TGTGCCAGCAGTCGAATAACACAGGGATGGGAAAAACTGTTTTTT. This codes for CASSRITQGWEKLFF.